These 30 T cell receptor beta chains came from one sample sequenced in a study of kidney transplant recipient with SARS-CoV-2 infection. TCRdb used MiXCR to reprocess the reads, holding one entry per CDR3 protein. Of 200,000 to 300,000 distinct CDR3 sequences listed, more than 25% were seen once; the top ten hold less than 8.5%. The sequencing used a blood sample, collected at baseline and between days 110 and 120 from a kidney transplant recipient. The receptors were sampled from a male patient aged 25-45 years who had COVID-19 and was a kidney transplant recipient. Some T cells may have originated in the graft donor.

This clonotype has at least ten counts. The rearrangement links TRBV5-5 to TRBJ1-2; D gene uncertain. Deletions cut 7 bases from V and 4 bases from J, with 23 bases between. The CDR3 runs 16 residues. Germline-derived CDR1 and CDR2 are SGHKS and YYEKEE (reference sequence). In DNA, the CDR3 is TGTGCCAGCTGGGTTTTTGTCTCGCGAAAGACCTATGGCTACACCTTC. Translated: CASWVFVSRKTYGYTF.

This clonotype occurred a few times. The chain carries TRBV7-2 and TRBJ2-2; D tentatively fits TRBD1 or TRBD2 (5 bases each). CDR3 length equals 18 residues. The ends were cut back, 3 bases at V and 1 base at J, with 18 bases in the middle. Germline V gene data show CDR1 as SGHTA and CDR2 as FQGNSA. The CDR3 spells CASSFREAGRRNTGELFF. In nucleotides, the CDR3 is TGTGCCAGCAGCTTTCGCGAGGCAGGGAGAAGGAACACCGGGGAGCTGTTTTTT.

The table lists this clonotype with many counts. The CDR3 nucleotides are TGTGCCAGCAGCGCGGGACCTCCGGAGACCCAGTACTTC. As protein: CASSAGPPETQYF. The chain links TRBV7-9 to TRBJ2-5, with D perhaps TRBD2 (6 bases). Between the trimmed V and J ends, which lost 5 bases and 5 bases, there was a span of 12 bases. CDR3 length: 13 amino acids. Per germline, CDR1 SEHNR and CDR2 FQNEAQ (reference sequence).

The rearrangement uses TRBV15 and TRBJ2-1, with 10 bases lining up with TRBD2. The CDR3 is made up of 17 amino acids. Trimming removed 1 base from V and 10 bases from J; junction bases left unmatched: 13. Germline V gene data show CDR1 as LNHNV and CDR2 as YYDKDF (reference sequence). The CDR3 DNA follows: TGTGCCACCAGCAGAGCCCCCCAAGCGGGAGGGGCCTCGGAGCAGTTCTTC. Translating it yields CATSRAPQAGGASEQFF.

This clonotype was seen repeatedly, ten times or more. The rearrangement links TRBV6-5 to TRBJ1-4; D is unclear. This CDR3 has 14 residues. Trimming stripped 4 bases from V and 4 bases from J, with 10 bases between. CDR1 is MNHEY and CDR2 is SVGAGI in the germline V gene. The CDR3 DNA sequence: TGTGCCAGCAGTTTAAACTGGGATAATGAAAAACTGTTTTTT. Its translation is CASSLNWDNEKLFF.

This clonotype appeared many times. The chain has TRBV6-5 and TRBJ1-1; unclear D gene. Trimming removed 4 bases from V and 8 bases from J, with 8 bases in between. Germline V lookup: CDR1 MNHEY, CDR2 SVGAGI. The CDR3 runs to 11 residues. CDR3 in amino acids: CASSSFKEAFF. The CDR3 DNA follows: TGTGCCAGCAGTTCATTTAAGGAAGCTTTCTTT.

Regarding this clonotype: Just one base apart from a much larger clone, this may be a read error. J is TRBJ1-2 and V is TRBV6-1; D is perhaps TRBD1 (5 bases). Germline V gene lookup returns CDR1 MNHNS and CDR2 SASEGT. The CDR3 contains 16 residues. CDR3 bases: TGTGCCAGCAGTGAACATCTCCAGGGAGGTACCTATGGCCACACCTTC. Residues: CASSEHLQGGTYGHTF.

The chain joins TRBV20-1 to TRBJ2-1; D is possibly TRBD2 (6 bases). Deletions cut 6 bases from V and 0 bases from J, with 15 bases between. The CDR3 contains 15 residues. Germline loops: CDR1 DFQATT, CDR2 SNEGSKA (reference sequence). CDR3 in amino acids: CSAETSPSSYNEQFF. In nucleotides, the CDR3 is TGCAGTGCCGAAACTAGCCCTAGCTCCTACAATGAGCAGTTCTTC.

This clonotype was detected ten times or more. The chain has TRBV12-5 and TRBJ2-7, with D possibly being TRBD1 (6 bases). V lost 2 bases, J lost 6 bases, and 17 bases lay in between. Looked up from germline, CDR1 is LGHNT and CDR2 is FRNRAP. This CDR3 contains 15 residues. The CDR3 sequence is CASGLIAGRGGEQYF. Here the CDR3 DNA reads TGTGCTAGTGGTTTGATCGCAGGGAGAGGGGGCGAGCAGTACTTC.

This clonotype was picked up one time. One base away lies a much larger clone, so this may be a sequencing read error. The CDR3 DNA follows: TGTGCCAACAGCTGGGGGCGCGGGGGACGAGGGGCAGATACGCAGTATTTT. Amino acids: CANSWGRGGRGADTQYF. The rearrangement joins TRBV11-3 to TRBJ2-3; perhaps TRBD2 as D (7 bases). CDR1 and CDR2 from the germline V gene are SGHNT and YENEEA. The CDR3 spans 17 residues.

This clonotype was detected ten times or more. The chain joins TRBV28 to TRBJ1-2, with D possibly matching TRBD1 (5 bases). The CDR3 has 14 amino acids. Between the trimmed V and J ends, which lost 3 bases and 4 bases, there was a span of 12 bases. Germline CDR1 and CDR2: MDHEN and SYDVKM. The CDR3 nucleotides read TGTGCCAGCAGTTTCTACGCAGGGACCTATGGCTACACCTTC. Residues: CASSFYAGTYGYTF.

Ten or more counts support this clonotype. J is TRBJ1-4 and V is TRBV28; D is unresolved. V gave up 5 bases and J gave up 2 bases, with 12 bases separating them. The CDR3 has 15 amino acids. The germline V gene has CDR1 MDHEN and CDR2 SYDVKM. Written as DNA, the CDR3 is TGTGCCAGCAGTGGACTGGGGAGGACTAATGAAAAACTGTTTTTT. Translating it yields CASSGLGRTNEKLFF.

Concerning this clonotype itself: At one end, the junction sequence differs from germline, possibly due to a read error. CDR3 protein: CAGSQDGVAGAKAKNIQYF. The CDR3 coding sequence is TGTGCCGGCAGCCAAGATGGGGTAGCGGGAGCCAAGGCCAAAAACATTCAGTACTTC. V is TRBV4-2 and J is TRBJ2-4; 9 bases map to TRBD2. The CDR3 has 19 amino acids. Germline CDR1 is LGHNA and CDR2 is YNFKEQ.

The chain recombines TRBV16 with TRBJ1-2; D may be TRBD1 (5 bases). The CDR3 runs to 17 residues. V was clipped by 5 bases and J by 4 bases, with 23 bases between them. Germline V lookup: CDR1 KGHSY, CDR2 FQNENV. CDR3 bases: TGTGCCAGCAGCAATCTCAGGGTTGTTAGAGAGACCTATGGCTACACCTTC. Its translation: CASSNLRVVRETYGYTF.

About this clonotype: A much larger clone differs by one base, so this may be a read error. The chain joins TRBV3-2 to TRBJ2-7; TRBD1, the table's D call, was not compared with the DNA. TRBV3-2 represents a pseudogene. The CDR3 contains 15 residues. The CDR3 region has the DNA TGTGCCAGCAGCCTCCCGGGACAGGGGACCTACGAGCAGCACTTC. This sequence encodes CASSLPGQGTYEQHF.

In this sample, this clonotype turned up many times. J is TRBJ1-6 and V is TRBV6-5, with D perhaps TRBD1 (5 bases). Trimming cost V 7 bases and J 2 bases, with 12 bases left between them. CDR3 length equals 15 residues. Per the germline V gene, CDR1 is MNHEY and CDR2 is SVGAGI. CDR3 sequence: CASTRQSTYNSPLHF. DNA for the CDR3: TGTGCCAGCACCAGACAGTCAACCTATAATTCACCCCTCCACTTT.

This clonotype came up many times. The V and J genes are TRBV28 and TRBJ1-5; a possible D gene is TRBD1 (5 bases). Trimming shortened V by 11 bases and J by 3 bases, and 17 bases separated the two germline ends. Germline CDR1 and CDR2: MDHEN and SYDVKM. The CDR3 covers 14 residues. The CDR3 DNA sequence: TGTGCCGCATCAGACTGGGGGGACAATCAGCCCCAGCATTTT. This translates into CAASDWGDNQPQHF.

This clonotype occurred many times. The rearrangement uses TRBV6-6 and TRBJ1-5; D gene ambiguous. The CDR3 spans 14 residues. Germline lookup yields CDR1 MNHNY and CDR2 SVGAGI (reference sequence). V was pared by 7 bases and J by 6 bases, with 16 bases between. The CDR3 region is CASTRDRGRQPQHF. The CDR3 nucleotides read TGTGCCAGCACCAGAGATAGAGGGCGTCAGCCCCAGCATTTT.

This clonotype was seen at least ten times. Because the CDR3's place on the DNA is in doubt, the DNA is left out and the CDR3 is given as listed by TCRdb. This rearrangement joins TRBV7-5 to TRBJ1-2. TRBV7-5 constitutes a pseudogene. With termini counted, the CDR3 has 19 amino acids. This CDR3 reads CISVPETANEVGKTYGYTF.

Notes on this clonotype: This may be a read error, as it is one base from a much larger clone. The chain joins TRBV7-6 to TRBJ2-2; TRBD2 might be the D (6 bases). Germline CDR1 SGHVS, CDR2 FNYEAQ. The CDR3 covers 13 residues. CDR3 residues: CASSLGVNGGLFF. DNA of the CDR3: TGTGCTAGCAGCTTAGGGGTAAACGGGGGGCTGTTTTTT.

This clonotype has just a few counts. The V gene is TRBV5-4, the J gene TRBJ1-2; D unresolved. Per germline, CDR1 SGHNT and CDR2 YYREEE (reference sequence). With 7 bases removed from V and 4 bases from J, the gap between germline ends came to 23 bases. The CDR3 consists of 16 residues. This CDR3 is CASFSSVPGKTYGYTF. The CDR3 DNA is TGTGCCAGCTTCAGCAGCGTACCAGGAAAGACCTATGGCTACACCTTC.

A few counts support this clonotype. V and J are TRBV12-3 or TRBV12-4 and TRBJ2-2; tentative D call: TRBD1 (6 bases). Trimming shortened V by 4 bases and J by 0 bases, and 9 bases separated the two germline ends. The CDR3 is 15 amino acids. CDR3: CASSSWTANTGELFF. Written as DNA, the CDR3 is TGTGCCAGCAGTTCATGGACAGCGAACACCGGGGAGCTGTTTTTT.

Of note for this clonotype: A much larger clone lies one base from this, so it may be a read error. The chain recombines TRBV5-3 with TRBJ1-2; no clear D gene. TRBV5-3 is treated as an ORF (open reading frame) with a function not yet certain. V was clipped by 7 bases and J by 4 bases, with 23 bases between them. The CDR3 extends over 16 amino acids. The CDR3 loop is CARLWSVVRKAYGYTF. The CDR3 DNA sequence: TGTGCCAGATTGTGGTCAGTGGTGAGAAAGGCCTATGGCTACACCTTC.

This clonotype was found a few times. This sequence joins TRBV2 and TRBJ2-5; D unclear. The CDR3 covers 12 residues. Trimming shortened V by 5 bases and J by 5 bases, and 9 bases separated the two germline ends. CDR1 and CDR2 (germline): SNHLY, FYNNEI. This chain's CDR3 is CASSLVTETQYF. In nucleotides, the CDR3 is TGTGCCAGCAGTCTCGTCACGGAGACCCAGTACTTC.

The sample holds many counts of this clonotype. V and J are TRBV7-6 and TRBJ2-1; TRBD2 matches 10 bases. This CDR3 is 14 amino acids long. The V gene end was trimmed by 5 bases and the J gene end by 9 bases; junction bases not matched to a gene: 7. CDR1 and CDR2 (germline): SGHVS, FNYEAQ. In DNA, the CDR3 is TGTGCCAGCAGCAGAGGACTAGCGGCTCCTGAGCAGTTCTTC. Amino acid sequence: CASSRGLAAPEQFF.

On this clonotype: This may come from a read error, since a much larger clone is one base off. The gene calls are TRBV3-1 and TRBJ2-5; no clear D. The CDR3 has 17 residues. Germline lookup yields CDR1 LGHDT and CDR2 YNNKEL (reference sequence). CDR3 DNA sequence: TGTGCCGGCAGCACTGTGAATCCCATTTCTTTCTCTGAGACCCAGTACTTC. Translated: CAGSTVNPISFSETQYF.

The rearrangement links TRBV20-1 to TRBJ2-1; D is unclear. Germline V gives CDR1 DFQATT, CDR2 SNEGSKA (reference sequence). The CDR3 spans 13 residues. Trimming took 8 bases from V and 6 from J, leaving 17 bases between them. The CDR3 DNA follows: TGCAGTTCTAACGACCCCCCAGGCAATGAGCAGTTCTTC. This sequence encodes CSSNDPPGNEQFF.

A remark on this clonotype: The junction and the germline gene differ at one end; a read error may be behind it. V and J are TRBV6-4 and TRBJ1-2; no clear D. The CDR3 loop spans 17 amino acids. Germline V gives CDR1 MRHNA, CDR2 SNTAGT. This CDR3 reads CASSRSNSHGKTYGYAF. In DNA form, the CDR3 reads TGTGCCAGCAGTAGATCGAACTCACACGGAAAGACCTATGGCTACGCCTTC.

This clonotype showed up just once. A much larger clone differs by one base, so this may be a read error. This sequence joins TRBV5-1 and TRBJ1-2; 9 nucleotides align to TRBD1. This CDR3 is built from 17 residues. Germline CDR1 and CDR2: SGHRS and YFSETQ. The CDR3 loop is CASSPLRGTGYGYSYTF. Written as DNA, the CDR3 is TGCGCCAGCAGTCCACTCCGTGGGACAGGGTATGGCTATAGCTACACCTTC.

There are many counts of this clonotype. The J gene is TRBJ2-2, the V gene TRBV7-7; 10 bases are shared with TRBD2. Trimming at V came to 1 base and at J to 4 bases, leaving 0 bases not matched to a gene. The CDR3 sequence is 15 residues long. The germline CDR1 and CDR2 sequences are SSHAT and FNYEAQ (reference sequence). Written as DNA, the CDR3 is TGTGCCAGCAGCTTAGGACTAGCGGGCACCGGGGAGCTGTTTTTT. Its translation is CASSLGLAGTGELFF. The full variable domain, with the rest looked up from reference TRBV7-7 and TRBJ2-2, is GAGVSQSPRYKVTKRGQDVTLRCDPISSHATLYWYQQALGQGPEFLTYFNYEAQPDKSGLPSDRFSAERPEGSISTLTIQRTEQRDSAMYRCASSLGLAGTGELFFGEGSRLTVL.